This TCR beta chain was captured in a study of cytomegalovirus exposure and HLA in healthy donors. Use of 60 Vbeta and 13 Jbeta primers characterized the PCR. Per the authors' pipeline: Approximately 9.9 million of tens of millions of unique TCR beta chains were shared, per a later count. Here immunoSEQ multiplex PCR was the method, and the copy in TCRdb shows in-frame clones only, minus some. For V, J and clone size, that table is used; D and trimming come from the DNA. The table lists about 63,000 clones, roughly nine tenths of them singletons. Healthy people donating bone marrow made up the donors. Germline loops: CDR1 SNHLY, CDR2 FYNNEI. The CDR3 is made up of 13 amino acids. Trimming removed 1 base from V and 1 base from J, with 4 bases in between. This clone was detected only once.

The chain joins TRBV2 to TRBJ1-1, with D uncertain. The TCR sequence derives from a young woman in good health and CMV-seropositive. Sequenced sample: PBMCs. The CDR3 DNA sequence: TGTGCCAGCAGTGAAGACAGGAACACTGAAGCTTTCTTT. Translation: CASSEDRNTEAFF.